The 22 T cell receptor beta chains below all came from one sample that was sequenced in a study of T cell responses to AZD1222 COVID-19 vaccine. The data were produced by immunoSEQ multiplex PCR, yet TCRdb's version contains in-frame clones alone and is incomplete. The sample shows 100,000 to 120,000 clones, roughly 92% of them seen only once. The material sequenced was peripheral blood, taken 28 days after the second AZD1222 dose. The receptors shown here come from an adult who received the AZD1222 COVID-19 vaccine.

The chain links TRBV5-4 to TRBJ2-2, with unresolved D. CDR3 length: 15 residues. Germline CDR1 reads SGHNT; CDR2 reads YYREEE (reference sequence). Trimming took 1 base from V and 0 from J, leaving 7 bases between them. The CDR3 DNA sequence: TGTGCCAGCAGCTTGTACGCCGCGAACACCGGGGAGCTGTTTTTT. Translated: CASSLYAANTGELFF.

The CDR3 sequence: CASSPPLGANVLTF. DNA of the CDR3: TGTGCCAGCAGCCCCCCGCTAGGGGCCAACGTCCTGACTTTC. The gene calls are TRBV7-9 and TRBJ2-6, with D unclear. V was cut by 5 bases and J by 4 bases, with 9 bases left in between. The CDR3 has 14 amino acids. Germline CDR1 SEHNR, CDR2 FQNEAQ (reference sequence). Variable domain in full (rest from reference TRBV7-9 and TRBJ2-6): DTGVSQNPRHKITKRGQNVTFRCDPISEHNRLYWYRQTLGQGPEFLTYFQNEAQLEKSRLLSDRFSAERPKGSFSTLEIQRTEQGDSAMYLCASSPPLGANVLTFGAGSRLTVL.

The V gene is TRBV5-3, the J gene TRBJ2-7, with 7 nucleotides matching TRBD1. TRBV5-3 is assigned to the ORF class and has an uncertain function. CDR3 length: 16 residues. The J segment lost 5 bases and the V segment lost 4 bases, leaving 15 bases of the junction unmatched. This CDR3 reads CARSGKKQGLNHEQYF. The CDR3 region has the DNA TGTGCCAGAAGCGGGAAAAAACAGGGGTTGAACCACGAGCAGTACTTC.

This sequence joins TRBV9 and TRBJ2-1; maybe TRBD1 (5 bases). Trimming took 0 bases from V and 5 from J, leaving 12 bases between them. The CDR3 runs 15 residues. In germline, CDR1 is SGDLS, CDR2 YYNGEE. The CDR3 is CASSVGVGLDNEQFF. As DNA, the CDR3 is TGTGCCAGCAGCGTAGGAGTGGGGCTGGACAATGAGCAGTTCTTC. Full variable domain (missing parts from reference TRBV9 and TRBJ2-1): DSGVTQTPKHLITATGQRVTLRCSPRSGDLSVYWYQQSLDQGLQFLIQYYNGEERAKGNILERFSAQQFPDLHSELNLSSLELGDSALYFCASSVGVGLDNEQFFGPGTRLTVL.

The chain combines TRBV4-2 with TRBJ1-5; no clear D. With 0 bases removed from V and 5 bases from J, the gap between germline ends came to 11 bases. This CDR3 has 15 residues. CDR1 LGHNA and CDR2 YNFKEQ come from the germline V gene. The CDR3: CASSQEEGWDQPQHF. The CDR3 DNA reads as TGTGCCAGCAGCCAAGAAGAAGGTTGGGATCAGCCCCAGCATTTT.

The chain links TRBV5-1 to TRBJ2-3, with TRBD2 matching over 7 bases. Trimming cost V 6 bases and J 3 bases; bases outside gene matches: 7. CDR3 length equals 14 residues. Per germline, CDR1 SGHRS and CDR2 YFSETQ. CDR3 protein: CASTPGGLTDTQYF. The CDR3 DNA reads as TGCGCCAGCACCCCCGGGGGACTAACAGATACGCAGTATTTT.

This chain connects TRBV2 to TRBJ1-3; D not certain. Germline V CDR1 and CDR2: SNHLY, FYNNEI. Trimming cost V 4 bases and J 1 base, with 8 bases left between them. The CDR3 length is 14 residues. The CDR3 coding sequence is TGTGCCAGCAGTGTGGTTAGGTCTGGAAACACCATATATTTT. Encoded protein: CASSVVRSGNTIYF.

This clone came up once. The chain is built from TRBV6-5 and TRBJ2-7, with 8 positions matching TRBD1. The CDR3 spans 16 residues. V shed 0 bases and J 5 bases; nucleotides not matched to a gene: 9. Germline V gene sequence: CDR1 MNHEY, CDR2 SVGAGI. DNA for the CDR3: TGTGCCAGCAGTTACTCAATCGAGGACAGGGCCAACGAGCAGTACTTC. Translating gives CASSYSIEDRANEQYF.

The rearrangement links TRBV12-5 to TRBJ1-4; the D gene is possibly TRBD1 (6 bases). The CDR3 covers 15 residues. The V end lost 4 bases, the J end lost 8 bases, and 17 bases lay between the germline ends. Looked up from germline, CDR1 is LGHNT and CDR2 is FRNRAP. This chain's CDR3 is CASGSLQGMVEKLFF. In DNA, the CDR3 is TGTGCTAGTGGTTCCTTACAGGGTATGGTGGAAAAACTGTTTTTT.

This sequence joins TRBV3-1 (or the pseudogene TRBV3-2) and TRBJ1-1, with D hard to call. Germline V gives CDR1 LGHDT, CDR2 YNNKEL (reference sequence). V lost 5 bases and J lost 1, with 8 bases in between. This CDR3 has 13 amino acids. As DNA, the CDR3 is TGTGCCAGCAGCGAACCACAGAACACTGAAGCTTTCTTT. This encodes CASSEPQNTEAFF.

The V and J genes are TRBV5-1 and TRBJ2-1; 7 nucleotides match TRBD2. Germline values: CDR1 SGHRS, CDR2 YFSETQ. The CDR3 has 16 residues. V lost 4 bases to trimming and J lost 1 base; unmatched junction nucleotides: 8. CDR3 sequence reads: CASSQDVGGSYNEQFF. CDR3 nucleotide sequence: TGCGCCAGCAGCCAGGATGTGGGGGGGTCCTACAATGAGCAGTTCTTC.

The chain carries TRBV6-1 and TRBJ2-7; D tentatively reads TRBD1 or TRBD2 (5 bases each). This CDR3 is built from 12 residues. Deletions cut 5 bases from V and 6 bases from J, with 11 bases between. Germline CDR1 reads MNHNS; CDR2 reads SASEGT. Written as DNA, the CDR3 is TGTGCCAGCAGTTTACAGGCGGGCGAGCAGTACTTC. Translation gives CASSLQAGEQYF.

The V and J genes are TRBV5-8 and TRBJ1-4; 7 bases agree with TRBD1. Trimming took 4 bases from V and 1 from J; bases not matched to a gene: 7. CDR1 is SGHTS, CDR2 YDEGEE, per germline. The CDR3 contains 16 residues. The CDR3 reads CASSPGTDLTNEKLFF. The CDR3 nucleotides are TGTGCCAGCAGCCCAGGGACAGACCTAACTAATGAAAAACTGTTTTTT.

This clone appeared a single time. The V gene is TRBV6-5, the J gene TRBJ1-4; tentatively, D is TRBD1 (5 bases). V was clipped by 6 bases and J by 8 bases, with 19 bases between them. Per germline, CDR1 MNHEY and CDR2 SVGAGI. This CDR3 contains 15 residues. The CDR3 DNA reads as TGTGCCAGCAGCCCCAACGGGGGGTTCGGGGAAAAACTGTTTTTT. Translated, it gives CASSPNGGFGEKLFF.

The genes are TRBV7-2 and TRBJ1-3, with 7 bases fitting TRBD1. The CDR3 consists of 14 residues. Germline V CDR1 and CDR2: SGHTA, FQGNSA. The V segment lost 4 bases and the J segment 4 bases; nucleotides outside the gene matches: 4. CDR3 amino acids: CASSWTGYGNTIYF. The CDR3 nucleotides read TGTGCCAGCAGCTGGACAGGATACGGAAACACCATATATTTT.

V and J are TRBV19 and TRBJ2-1; D possibly matches TRBD1 or TRBD2 (7 bases each). Between the trimmed V and J ends, which lost 4 bases and 4 bases, there was a span of 17 bases. The germline V gene has CDR1 LNHDA and CDR2 SQIVND (reference sequence). CDR3 length equals 16 residues. The CDR3 bases are TGTGCCAGTAGTAGCGGGGCAGGGGGACTATACAATGAGCAGTTCTTC. It is translated as CASSSGAGGLYNEQFF.

J is TRBJ1-1 and V is TRBV7-9, with D possibly being TRBD1 (5 bases). This CDR3 comprises 13 residues. CDR1 and CDR2 (germline): SEHNR, FQNEAQ (reference sequence). Trimming took 1 base from V and 6 from J, leaving 9 bases between them. The CDR3 here is CASSLDGDPEAFF. CDR3 sequence (DNA): TGTGCCAGCAGCTTAGATGGGGACCCTGAAGCTTTCTTT.

The chain has TRBV6-5 and TRBJ2-5, with 9 bases fitting TRBD2. CDR1 is MNHEY, CDR2 SVGAGI, per germline. V lost 5 bases to trimming and J lost 5 bases; unmatched junction nucleotides: 6. CDR3 length: 14 amino acids. This chain's CDR3 is CASSPVAGVETQYF. For the CDR3, the DNA is TGTGCCAGCAGTCCCGTAGCGGGGGTGGAGACCCAGTACTTC.

This chain connects TRBV27 to TRBJ2-5; tentative D call: TRBD1 (6 bases). The germline gives CDR1 MNHEY, CDR2 SMNVEV (reference sequence). Trimming removed 3 bases at V and 5 bases at J, with 10 bases between. The CDR3 spans 13 residues. The CDR3 nucleotides read TGTGCCAGCAGTTTCAGGGGCTGGGAGACCCAGTACTTC. Protein: CASSFRGWETQYF.

This clone came up once. The gene calls are TRBV25-1 and TRBJ2-1; 11 bases align to TRBD2. CDR1 MGHDK and CDR2 SYGVNS come from the germline V gene. The CDR3 has 17 amino acids. V was clipped by 3 bases and J by 8 bases; unmatched bases: 12. In DNA, the CDR3 is TGTGCCAGCAGTGAGACAGGCGTGCTAGCGGGGGGCCATGAGCAGTTCTTC. Residues: CASSETGVLAGGHEQFF.

The chain carries TRBV4-1 and TRBJ2-2; D is possibly TRBD1 (5 bases). V shed 2 bases and J shed 0 bases, with 7 bases lying between them. This CDR3 contains 15 residues. Germline V gives CDR1 MGHRA, CDR2 YSYEKL. CDR3 region: CASSQPQANTGELFF. The CDR3, as DNA: TGCGCCAGCAGCCAACCACAGGCGAACACCGGGGAGCTGTTTTTT.

V and J are TRBV5-1 and TRBJ2-3, with 11 bases aligning to TRBD2. J lost 2 bases, V lost 0 bases, and 2 bases had no gene match. This CDR3 spans 16 amino acids. Germline lookup yields CDR1 SGHRS and CDR2 YFSETQ. The CDR3 DNA follows: TGCGCCAGCAGCTTGGGACTAGCGGGGACCACAGATACGCAGTATTTT. Translation: CASSLGLAGTTDTQYF.